These 20 T cell receptor beta chains originate from one sample sequenced in a study of PD-1 blockade in classical Hodgkin lymphoma. Every patient had relapsed following autologous stem cell transplantation, and cohorts differed in brentuximab vedotin exposure. The repertoire was sequenced with immunoSEQ multiplex PCR; TCRdb's copy has only in-frame clones and lacks some. The sample lists about 37,000 clones; 88% were seen once. Sequencing used peripheral blood mononuclear cells (PBMCs), obtained before the second cycle of nivolumab. The origin of the receptors is a human donor with classical Hodgkin lymphoma.

This sequence joins TRBV6-5 and TRBJ2-7, with D possibly being TRBD1 (6 bases). The length of the CDR3 is 12 residues. The germline V and J ends were trimmed by 2 bases and 4 bases, with 6 bases remaining between them. Germline V gene data show CDR1 as MNHEY and CDR2 as SVGAGI. The CDR3 loop reads CASSYGTYEQYF. The DNA of the CDR3 is TGTGCCAGCAGTTACGGGACATACGAGCAGTACTTC.

V usage is TRBV28 and J usage is TRBJ1-3, with D possibly being TRBD1 (5 bases). The CDR3 loop spans 18 amino acids. V was pared by 3 bases and J by 7 bases, with 25 bases between. CDR1 is MDHEN and CDR2 is SYDVKM in the germline V gene. CDR3 amino acids: CASSFILGGDLSGNTIYF. DNA for the CDR3: TGTGCCAGCAGTTTTATTCTTGGGGGAGACTTAAGTGGGAACACCATATATTTT. The full variable domain, in which reference TRBV28 and TRBJ1-3 provide the parts outside the CDR3, is DVKVTQSSRYLVKRTGEKVFLECVQDMDHENMFWYRQDPGLGLRLIYFSYDVKMKEKGDIPEGYSVSREKKERFSLILESASTNQTSMYLCASSFILGGDLSGNTIYFGEGSWLTVV.

This clone was seen a handful of times. The J gene is TRBJ2-1, the V gene TRBV5-4; 9 nucleotides line up with TRBD2. CDR1 is SGHNT and CDR2 is YYREEE in the germline V gene (reference sequence). The CDR3 totals 16 residues. The J segment lost 10 bases and the V segment lost 1 base, leaving 12 bases of the junction unmatched. In DNA, the CDR3 is TGTGCCAGCAGCTTGCCCCCAGGGCGGGAGGGGGGAGAGCAGTTCTTC. It translates to CASSLPPGREGGEQFF.

The table lists this clone with a count of one. The rearrangement joins TRBV19 to TRBJ1-2; perhaps TRBD1 as D (5 bases). The CDR3 runs 13 residues. The ends were cut back, 7 bases at V and 6 bases at J, with 15 bases in the middle. Per the germline V gene, CDR1 is LNHDA and CDR2 is SQIVND (reference sequence). The CDR3 DNA reads as TGTGCCAGTAAAGCAGGGAAAGGGGATGGCTACACCTTC. Its protein is CASKAGKGDGYTF.

The chain joins TRBV15 to TRBJ2-1; 11 nucleotides match TRBD2. The CDR3 is 16 residues long. Germline trimming cut 4 bases from V and 4 bases from J; bases unmatched to any gene: 6. The germline CDR1 and CDR2 sequences are LNHNV and YYDKDF (reference sequence). The CDR3 here is CATSTGTSGAYNEQFF. CDR3 DNA: TGTGCCACCAGCACCGGGACTAGCGGAGCGTACAATGAGCAGTTCTTC.

This clone came up a few times. The chain uses TRBV10-3 and TRBJ2-1; weak D call: TRBD1 (6 bases). V was trimmed by 3 bases and J by 13 bases, leaving 10 bases between them. Germline V gene data show CDR1 as ENHRY and CDR2 as SYGVKD. The CDR3 is made up of 11 amino acids. The CDR3 region is CAISDRGTQFF. DNA of the CDR3: TGTGCCATCAGTGATAGGGGGACCCAGTTCTTC.

V usage is TRBV11-2 and J usage is TRBJ2-7, with D unresolved. The germline V and J ends were trimmed by 0 bases and 0 bases, with 12 bases remaining between them. The germline V gene has CDR1 SGHAT and CDR2 FQNNGV. CDR3 length: 16 residues. CDR3 coding DNA: TGTGCCAGCAGCTTAGATCATCCGGCGTTCTCCTACGAGCAGTACTTC. Translated: CASSLDHPAFSYEQYF.

Concerning this clone: Other DNA sequences from this sample encode an identical CDR3 as well. V usage is TRBV28 and J usage is TRBJ2-3; 9 positions match TRBD2. Trimming removed 3 bases from V and 3 bases from J; junction bases left unmatched: 1. This CDR3 comprises 14 residues. Germline assignment: CDR1 MDHEN and CDR2 SYDVKM. In nucleotides, the CDR3 is TGTGCCAGCAGTTTTAGCGGGAGAACAGATACGCAGTATTTT. This codes for CASSFSGRTDTQYF.

V gene TRBV18 combines with J gene TRBJ1-1; D remains unclear. The CDR3 sequence is 15 residues long. Deletions cut 4 bases from V and 0 bases from J, with 12 bases between. Germline CDR1 reads KGHSH; CDR2 reads LQKENI. The CDR3 region has the DNA TGTGCCAGCTCACTTGACGGGTATATGAACACTGAAGCTTTCTTT. Protein sequence: CASSLDGYMNTEAFF.

This sequence joins TRBV6-5 and TRBJ2-7, with 11 bases that match TRBD2. The trim removed 8 bases at V and 11 bases at J, leaving 8 bases unmatched. Germline V gene lookup returns CDR1 MNHEY and CDR2 SVGAGI. The CDR3 loop spans 12 amino acids. CDR3 sequence: CASQTSGKSEYF. In DNA, the CDR3 is TGTGCCAGCCAGACTAGCGGGAAATCGGAGTACTTC.

The chain employs TRBV5-1 and TRBJ2-5; D call uncertain. This CDR3 contains 11 residues. Trimming took 5 bases from V and 5 from J, leaving 7 bases between them. Germline V CDR1 and CDR2: SGHRS, YFSETQ. CDR3 residues: CASRGFETQYF. In DNA form, the CDR3 reads TGCGCCAGCAGAGGGTTTGAGACCCAGTACTTC.

The chain recombines TRBV28 with TRBJ2-2; D is undetermined. The ends were cut back, 6 bases at V and 0 bases at J, with 8 bases in the middle. Germline loops: CDR1 MDHEN, CDR2 SYDVKM. The CDR3 extends over 14 amino acids. The chain's CDR3 is CASRRGANTGELFF. In DNA, the CDR3 is TGTGCCAGCAGGCGAGGCGCGAACACCGGGGAGCTGTTTTTT.

The J gene is TRBJ2-7, the V gene TRBV5-4; a weak D match, TRBD2 (6 bases). Germline loops: CDR1 SGHNT, CDR2 YYREEE (reference sequence). Trimming removed 4 bases from V and 3 bases from J, with 17 bases in between. The CDR3 totals 15 residues. This CDR3 is CASSQDYRAGYEQYF. The CDR3 coding sequence is TGTGCCAGCAGCCAAGATTATCGAGCGGGCTACGAGCAGTACTTC.

The chain recombines TRBV19 with TRBJ2-1, with 7 positions matching TRBD2. This CDR3 region has 16 residues. The trim removed 5 bases at V and 2 bases at J, leaving 9 bases unmatched. CDR1 and CDR2 (germline): LNHDA, SQIVND (reference sequence). This chain's CDR3 is CASSFLAGAAYNEQFF. The CDR3 DNA reads TGTGCCAGTAGTTTCTTGGCGGGAGCGGCCTACAATGAGCAGTTCTTC.

This chain links TRBV10-3 with TRBJ2-3; D perhaps matches TRBD2 (6 bases). V was clipped by 7 bases and J by 8 bases, with 16 bases between them. Germline V gene lookup returns CDR1 ENHRY and CDR2 SYGVKD. There are 13 residues in the CDR3. This CDR3 reads CAINEGGGSTQYF. In nucleotides, the CDR3 is TGTGCCATCAACGAGGGAGGAGGGAGTACGCAGTATTTT.

The chain combines TRBV4-2 with TRBJ2-3, with D possibly being TRBD2 (5 bases). Trimming shortened V by 2 bases and J by 2 bases, and 14 bases separated the two germline ends. In germline, CDR1 is LGHNA, CDR2 YNFKEQ. The CDR3 totals 16 residues. The CDR3 region has the DNA TGTGCCAGCAGCCAAAGGTTCGGGGAGCCCACAGATACGCAGTATTTT. It translates to CASSQRFGEPTDTQYF.

The chain joins TRBV9 to TRBJ1-1; tentative D call: TRBD1 (5 bases). Germline CDR1 SGDLS, CDR2 YYNGEE. Trimming took off 4 bases at V and 5 bases at J, with 9 bases between the two ends. The CDR3 covers 12 residues. CDR3: CASSPGPTEAFF. The CDR3 DNA follows: TGTGCCAGCAGCCCGGGACCGACTGAAGCTTTCTTT.

The V and J genes are TRBV7-9 and TRBJ1-1; D is possibly TRBD1 (6 bases). Trimming shortened V by 6 bases and J by 8 bases, and 13 bases separated the two germline ends. Germline CDR1 and CDR2: SEHNR and FQNEAQ (reference sequence). CDR3 length: 12 amino acids. The CDR3, as DNA: TGTGCCAGCAGATGGGGGGGCTCCGAAGCTTTCTTT. Its protein is CASRWGGSEAFF.

The CDR3 region is CASSPWTSGRTGNEQFF. The CDR3 coding sequence is TGTGCCAGCAGCCCTTGGACTAGCGGGAGGACGGGGAATGAGCAGTTCTTC. V usage is TRBV5-5 and J usage is TRBJ2-1; TRBD2 matches at 14 bases. Germline CDR1 and CDR2: SGHKS and YYEKEE (reference sequence). This CDR3 region has 17 residues. J gave up 7 bases and V 4 bases, and 10 bases lay outside the gene matches. The complete variable domain, with remaining parts taken from reference TRBV5-5 and TRBJ2-1, reads DAGVTQSPTHLIKTRGQQVTLRCSPISGHKSVSWYQQVLGQGPQFIFQYYEKEERGRGNFPDRFSARQFPNYSSELNVNALLLGDSALYLCASSPWTSGRTGNEQFFGPGTRLTVL.

This clone was detected only once. The chain carries TRBV18 and TRBJ1-6; 9 nucleotides align to TRBD1. The CDR3 extends over 16 amino acids. The germline V gene encodes CDR1 KGHSH and CDR2 LQKENI. After removal of 3 bases from V and 6 bases from J, the junction contained 6 bases not matched to a gene. The chain's CDR3 is CASSPAQDRGNSPLHF. The CDR3 nucleotides are TGTGCCAGCTCACCGGCCCAGGACAGGGGTAATTCACCCCTCCACTTT.